This is a list of T cell receptor beta chains from one sample in a study of shared clonotypes between healthy human individuals. Clones were read by immunoSEQ multiplex PCR, and TCRdb kept only the in-frame ones, dropping some. The sample yields a few million clones, around 95% seen once. Material for sequencing was naive CD8+ T cells from PBMCs. Every receptor here comes from a man between 18 and 35 years old in good health. Some clones in this sample may be carry-over from other donors' samples. CDR3s include the opening cysteine and the closing phenylalanine or tryptophan. Fields, in order: D gene, J gene, V gene, clone size, CDR3 DNA, CDR3 protein. A D gene is named only where the DNA matches it firmly. Rows may omit the clone size; those that give it use once, few, many or a size class.

D gene: -
J gene: TRBJ2-7
V gene: TRBV2
clone size: -
CDR3 DNA: TGTGCCAGCATGCTCCTTTCGGGCAGCTCCTACGAGCAGTACTTC
CDR3 protein: CASMLLSGSSYEQYF

D gene: TRBD1
J gene: TRBJ2-7
V gene: TRBV29-1
clone size: -
CDR3 DNA: TGCAGCGTCGAGGACAGGGCCGGCGAGCAGTACTTC
CDR3 protein: CSVEDRAGEQYF

D gene: -
J gene: TRBJ1-2
V gene: TRBV7-9
clone size: -
CDR3 DNA: TGTGCCAGCAGCGGGACGCTTAACTATGGCTACACCTTC
CDR3 protein: CASSGTLNYGYTF

D gene: -
J gene: TRBJ1-1
V gene: TRBV27
clone size: -
CDR3 DNA: TGTGCCAGCAGTCACGGGACGGTGAACACTGAAGCTTTCTTT
CDR3 protein: CASSHGTVNTEAFF

D gene: -
J gene: TRBJ2-3
V gene: TRBV7-8
clone size: -
CDR3 DNA: TGTGCCAGCAGCTTAGAGTCTAGGAGGGATACGCAGTATTTT
CDR3 protein: CASSLESRRDTQYF

D gene: -
J gene: TRBJ1-4
V gene: TRBV6-1
clone size: -
CDR3 DNA: TGTGCCAGCAGTAAGACACAGGCACGAGAAAAACTGTTTTTT
CDR3 protein: CASSKTQAREKLFF

D gene: TRBD1
J gene: TRBJ1-3
V gene: TRBV28
clone size: -
CDR3 DNA: TGTGCCAGCAGTCCCCTTAGGGGGCAGGGCTCTGGAAACACCATATATTTT
CDR3 protein: CASSPLRGQGSGNTIYF

D gene: -
J gene: TRBJ2-7
V gene: TRBV5-1
clone size: -
CDR3 DNA: TGCGCCAGCAGCCAAGCTCGGGAATCCTACGAGCAGTACTTC
CDR3 protein: CASSQARESYEQYF

D gene: -
J gene: TRBJ2-1
V gene: TRBV12-5
clone size: -
CDR3 DNA: TGTGCTAGTGGAGATGGAGGGGGCCGGTACAATGAGCAGTTCTTC
CDR3 protein: CASGDGGGRYNEQFF

D gene: -
J gene: TRBJ1-1
V gene: TRBV9
clone size: -
CDR3 DNA: TGTGCCAGCAGCGTAGGGGGGCGAGGGGAAGCTTTCTTT
CDR3 protein: CASSVGGRGEAFF

D gene: TRBD2
J gene: TRBJ2-2
V gene: TRBV7-9
clone size: -
CDR3 DNA: TGTGCCAGCAGCCTTAGCGGGAGGGTGAACACCGGGGAGCTGTTTTTT
CDR3 protein: CASSLSGRVNTGELFF

D gene: -
J gene: TRBJ1-2
V gene: TRBV29-1
clone size: -
CDR3 DNA: TGCAGCGTTGGTGGCAGGGGAAACTATGGCTACACCTTC
CDR3 protein: CSVGGRGNYGYTF

D gene: TRBD2
J gene: TRBJ2-3
V gene: TRBV7-2
clone size: -
CDR3 DNA: TGTGCCAGCAGCCAGACTAGCGGGAGGTCAGATACGCAGTATTTT
CDR3 protein: CASSQTSGRSDTQYF

D gene: -
J gene: TRBJ1-1
V gene: TRBV5-6
clone size: -
CDR3 DNA: TGTGCCAGCAGCGCCGGGACGGCGAACACTGAAGCTTTCTTT
CDR3 protein: CASSAGTANTEAFF

D gene: -
J gene: TRBJ1-2
V gene: TRBV29-1
clone size: -
CDR3 DNA: TGCAGCGTTGTTCATGTTGGCTATGGCTACACCTTC
CDR3 protein: CSVVHVGYGYTF

D gene: -
J gene: TRBJ2-7
V gene: TRBV10-3
clone size: -
CDR3 DNA: TGTGCCATCAGTGAGGACAGCTCCTACGAGCAGTACTTC
CDR3 protein: CAISEDSSYEQYF

D gene: -
J gene: TRBJ2-7
V gene: TRBV27
clone size: -
CDR3 DNA: TGTGCCAGCAGTTCTGGCGGATTCTCCTACGAGCAGTACTTC
CDR3 protein: CASSSGGFSYEQYF

D gene: -
J gene: TRBJ2-3
V gene: TRBV7-9
clone size: -
CDR3 DNA: TGTGCCAGACACCCCCCCAAGGGGGAGCGCTCGGATACGCAGTATTTT
CDR3 protein: CARHPPKGERSDTQYF

D gene: TRBD2
J gene: TRBJ2-1
V gene: TRBV9
clone size: -
CDR3 DNA: TGTGCCAGCAGCCCAACCGGGACTAGCGGCAATGAGCAGTTCTTC
CDR3 protein: CASSPTGTSGNEQFF

D gene: -
J gene: TRBJ1-1
V gene: TRBV7-2
clone size: -
CDR3 DNA: TGTGCCAGCAGCTCGCAACACGGGCCTTTGAACACTGAAGCTTTCTTT
CDR3 protein: CASSSQHGPLNTEAFF

D gene: TRBD2
J gene: TRBJ2-4
V gene: TRBV27
clone size: -
CDR3 DNA: TGTGCCAGCAGTGACGGGACTAGCGGGAGGGCCAAAAACATTCAGTACTTC
CDR3 protein: CASSDGTSGRAKNIQYF

D gene: TRBD1
J gene: TRBJ1-1
V gene: TRBV27
clone size: -
CDR3 DNA: TGTGCCAGCAGTTCCCAGGGGGGGCGCACTGAAGCTTTCTTT
CDR3 protein: CASSSQGGRTEAFF

D gene: -
J gene: TRBJ2-7
V gene: TRBV27
clone size: once
CDR3 DNA: TGTGCCAGCAGTTTATCGGCCGGCTCTTACTCGACCTACGAGCAGTACTTC
CDR3 protein: CASSLSAGSYSTYEQYF

D gene: -
J gene: TRBJ2-1
V gene: TRBV27
clone size: -
CDR3 DNA: TGTGCCAGCAGCCCCAGGGGAATTGACAATGAGCAGTTCTTC
CDR3 protein: CASSPRGIDNEQFF

D gene: -
J gene: TRBJ2-1
V gene: TRBV28
clone size: -
CDR3 DNA: TGTGCCAGCAGTTTACTCGCGAGCTCCTACAATGAGCAGTTCTTC
CDR3 protein: CASSLLASSYNEQFF

D gene: -
J gene: TRBJ2-7
V gene: TRBV30
clone size: -
CDR3 DNA: TGTGCCTCCACACCTGGGACTCTTAGCTCCTACGAGCAGTACTTC
CDR3 protein: CASTPGTLSSYEQYF

D gene: TRBD1
J gene: TRBJ1-5
V gene: TRBV15
clone size: -
CDR3 DNA: TGTGCCACCAGCCGGGACAGGGGAAGCAATCAGCCCCAGCATTTT
CDR3 protein: CATSRDRGSNQPQHF

D gene: -
J gene: TRBJ2-3
V gene: TRBV7-2
clone size: -
CDR3 DNA: TGTGCCAGCAGCTTAGTCCCGGGTTATACCACAGATACGCAGTATTTT
CDR3 protein: CASSLVPGYTTDTQYF

D gene: -
J gene: TRBJ2-1
V gene: TRBV4-3
clone size: -
CDR3 DNA: TGCGCCAGCAGCCAAGAACTGGGGGCCCTCCTCAATGAGCAGTTCTTC
CDR3 protein: CASSQELGALLNEQFF

D gene: TRBD1
J gene: TRBJ2-2
V gene: TRBV9
clone size: -
CDR3 DNA: TGTGCCAGCAGCGAGCACAGGGGACCCGGGGAGCTGTTTTTT
CDR3 protein: CASSEHRGPGELFF

D gene: -
J gene: TRBJ2-2
V gene: TRBV5-1
clone size: -
CDR3 DNA: TGCGCCAGCAGCCGAGGCCCGAACACCGGGGAGCTGTTTTTT
CDR3 protein: CASSRGPNTGELFF

D gene: TRBD2
J gene: TRBJ2-7
V gene: TRBV9
clone size: -
CDR3 DNA: TGTGCCAGCAGCGCCAGCGGGAGAGGATGGGTGGGAAACTACGAGCAGTACTTC
CDR3 protein: CASSASGRGWVGNYEQYF

D gene: -
J gene: TRBJ1-1
V gene: TRBV7-3
clone size: -
CDR3 DNA: TGTGCCAGCAGCTGGATGAACACTGAAGCTTTCTTT
CDR3 protein: CASSWMNTEAFF

D gene: TRBD2
J gene: TRBJ2-2
V gene: TRBV9
clone size: -
CDR3 DNA: TGTGCCAGCAGCCACGGGACTAGCGGCACCGGGGAGCTGTTTTTT
CDR3 protein: CASSHGTSGTGELFF

D gene: -
J gene: TRBJ1-2
V gene: TRBV7-8
clone size: -
CDR3 DNA: TGTGCCAGCAGCGCGGCCTACAATTCAGGTGGCTACACCTTC
CDR3 protein: CASSAAYNSGGYTF

D gene: TRBD1
J gene: TRBJ2-7
V gene: TRBV7-9
clone size: -
CDR3 DNA: TGTGCCAGCAGCTCACGGACAGGGGGTAATTACGAGCAGTACTTC
CDR3 protein: CASSSRTGGNYEQYF

D gene: -
J gene: TRBJ2-5
V gene: TRBV7-9
clone size: -
CDR3 DNA: TGTGCCAGCAGCTTGGGGACTGCCCAAGAGACCCAGTACTTC
CDR3 protein: CASSLGTAQETQYF

D gene: TRBD1
J gene: TRBJ2-7
V gene: TRBV5-6
clone size: -
CDR3 DNA: TGTGCCAGCAGCTCGCAGGGACAGGTTCCCTACGAGCAGTACTTC
CDR3 protein: CASSSQGQVPYEQYF

D gene: -
J gene: TRBJ2-7
V gene: TRBV7-9
clone size: -
CDR3 DNA: TGTGCCAGCAGCCCCAACAGCAGAGCCTACGAGCAGTACTTC
CDR3 protein: CASSPNSRAYEQYF

D gene: -
J gene: TRBJ1-1
V gene: TRBV6-6
clone size: -
CDR3 DNA: TGTGCCAGCAGTTACTCAGAGGGTCCCACTGAAGCTTTCTTT
CDR3 protein: CASSYSEGPTEAFF

D gene: -
J gene: TRBJ1-2
V gene: TRBV5-8
clone size: -
CDR3 DNA: TGTGCCAGCCGTGGGCGTACAGACTATGGCTACACCTTC
CDR3 protein: CASRGRTDYGYTF

D gene: TRBD2
J gene: TRBJ2-1
V gene: TRBV5-1
clone size: -
CDR3 DNA: TGCGCCAGCAGCCAGGCAATTCGGACTAGCGGCGGATTCAATGAGCAGTTCTTC
CDR3 protein: CASSQAIRTSGGFNEQFF

D gene: -
J gene: TRBJ1-5
V gene: TRBV28
clone size: -
CDR3 DNA: TGTGCCAGCAGAGTAACGGGGGCGAGCAATCAGCCCCAGCATTTT
CDR3 protein: CASRVTGASNQPQHF

D gene: -
J gene: TRBJ1-1
V gene: TRBV5-3
clone size: -
CDR3 DNA: TGTGCCAGAAGCTTCAGGGTTGATCCGAACACTGAAGCTTTCTTT
CDR3 protein: CARSFRVDPNTEAFF

D gene: TRBD2
J gene: TRBJ2-1
V gene: TRBV9
clone size: -
CDR3 DNA: TGTGCCAGCAGCGTAGAAGGGCTAGCGGGAGGGCCCTTGGATGAGCAGTTCTTC
CDR3 protein: CASSVEGLAGGPLDEQFF

D gene: -
J gene: TRBJ1-5
V gene: TRBV5-5
clone size: once
CDR3 DNA: TGTGCCAGCAGCTTGGAATGGGAAGGGCAGCCCCAGCATTTT
CDR3 protein: CASSLEWEGQPQHF

D gene: -
J gene: TRBJ1-3
V gene: TRBV30
clone size: -
CDR3 DNA: TGTGCCTGGAGTGCCGGACAGAGCTCTGGAAACACCATATATTTT
CDR3 protein: CAWSAGQSSGNTIYF

D gene: TRBD1
J gene: TRBJ2-1
V gene: TRBV7-8
clone size: -
CDR3 DNA: TGTGCCAGCAGCCCGACAGGGGGCACCCACAATGAGCAGTTCTTC
CDR3 protein: CASSPTGGTHNEQFF

D gene: -
J gene: TRBJ2-3
V gene: TRBV4-1
clone size: -
CDR3 DNA: TGCGCCAGCAGCCAAGTCTCTCTAGATAGCACAGATACGCAGTATTTT
CDR3 protein: CASSQVSLDSTDTQYF

D gene: TRBD2
J gene: TRBJ2-7
V gene: TRBV27
clone size: -
CDR3 DNA: TGTGCCAGCAGTTTATTAGCGGGAGCCTACGAGCAGTACTTC
CDR3 protein: CASSLLAGAYEQYF

D gene: -
J gene: TRBJ1-5
V gene: TRBV15
clone size: -
CDR3 DNA: TGTGCCACCAGCATCGTACGAGGGGGAGGTCAGCCCCAGCATTTT
CDR3 protein: CATSIVRGGGQPQHF

D gene: -
J gene: TRBJ2-7
V gene: TRBV5-4
clone size: -
CDR3 DNA: TGTGCCAGCAGGGCCGGCAGGGCCTGGGACGAGCAGTACTTC
CDR3 protein: CASRAGRAWDEQYF

D gene: TRBD2
J gene: TRBJ2-1
V gene: TRBV27
clone size: -
CDR3 DNA: TGTGCCAGCAGTTGGGGCGGGAGGGCGAATGAGCAGTTCTTC
CDR3 protein: CASSWGGRANEQFF

D gene: -
J gene: TRBJ1-2
V gene: TRBV29-1
clone size: -
CDR3 DNA: TGCAGCGCCCCCTTAGAACGTGGCTACACCTTC
CDR3 protein: CSAPLERGYTF

D gene: TRBD2
J gene: TRBJ2-1
V gene: TRBV10-3
clone size: -
CDR3 DNA: TGTGCCATCAGTGAGTCAGCGCGGGAGGGCCTAAATGAGCAGTTCTTC
CDR3 protein: CAISESAREGLNEQFF